This passage covers 18 T cell receptor beta chains from one sample sequenced in a study of cytomegalovirus exposure and HLA in healthy donors (dated by TCRdb to about 2017). Library construction relied on the immunoSEQ multiplex PCR assay. The multiplex PCR relied on a mix of 60 forward primers for TCR Vbeta segments and 13 reverse primers for TCR Jbeta segments. TCRdb carries this immuneACCESS record with in-frame sequences only. Its versions omit some clonotypes, under half of them owing to an unresolved V gene in the studies checked, with the rest unexplained. The table for this sample lists 270,000 or so clones; about 90% of them were counted only once. The ten largest clones take up 1.5% to 2% of the sample. The sample was PBMCs. These receptors all come from a girl aged 2 to 9 in good health and CMV-seronegative.

The gene calls are TRBV11-3 and TRBJ2-7, with 9 bases fitting TRBD1. Germline lookup yields CDR1 SGHNT and CDR2 YENEEA. This CDR3 is 15 amino acids long. With V trimmed by 5 bases and J by 4 bases, 9 bases remained unmatched. This CDR3 is CASSVAGTGNYEQYF. The DNA for the CDR3 is TGTGCCAGCAGCGTTGCCGGGACAGGGAATTACGAGCAGTACTTC.

V and J are TRBV7-8 and TRBJ1-6; 9 nucleotides match TRBD1. This CDR3 has 14 residues. Germline V gives CDR1 SGHVS, CDR2 FQNEAQ. The junction had 0 bases not matched to a gene; V was cut back by 0 bases and J by 9 bases. The CDR3 DNA reads TGTGCCAGCAGCTTAGCGGACAGGGGTTCACCCCTCCACTTT. Translation gives CASSLADRGSPLHF.

A note on this clone: Additional DNA sequences in this sample encode the identical CDR3. The chain links TRBV18 to TRBJ2-7, with 11 bases that match TRBD2. The CDR3 covers 14 residues. J lost 3 bases, V lost 2 bases, and 0 bases had no gene match. Per the germline V gene, CDR1 is KGHSH and CDR2 is LQKENI. The CDR3, as DNA: TGTGCCAGCTCACCAGGGACTAGCGGCTACGAGCAGTACTTC. Translated: CASSPGTSGYEQYF.

This sequence joins TRBV9 and TRBJ1-2, with D possibly matching TRBD1 (6 bases). V was clipped by 1 base and J by 8 bases, with 18 bases between them. Per germline, CDR1 SGDLS and CDR2 YYNGEE. The CDR3 runs 15 residues. The CDR3 loop is CASSVPWEGGRGYTF. The CDR3 bases are TGTGCCAGCAGCGTACCATGGGAGGGGGGTAGGGGCTACACCTTC.

The chain recombines TRBV5-1 with TRBJ2-1; 8 nucleotides line up with TRBD1. The V gene's germline CDR1 is SGHRS and CDR2 YFSETQ. The CDR3 is 15 amino acids. After removal of 4 bases from V and 1 base from J, the junction contained 4 bases not matched to a gene. CDR3 region: CASSGTGLSYNEQFF. CDR3 nucleotides: TGCGCCAGCAGCGGGACAGGCCTATCCTACAATGAGCAGTTCTTC.

This clone has just a few counts. The chain joins TRBV7-2 to TRBJ1-1; possible D gene TRBD1, 5 bases. Germline CDR1 reads SGHTA; CDR2 reads FQGNSA. Trimming stripped 5 bases from V and 3 bases from J, with 16 bases between. The CDR3 contains 15 residues. The CDR3 here is CASSPLGGRDTEAFF. CDR3 DNA: TGTGCCAGCAGCCCTCTCGGGGGGAGGGACACTGAAGCTTTCTTT.

The chain is built from TRBV7-2 and TRBJ2-3; no firm D call. CDR3 length: 15 residues. Trimming pared 5 bases from V and 2 bases from J, leaving 14 bases between. Germline-derived CDR1 and CDR2 are SGHTA and FQGNSA. DNA of the CDR3: TGTGCCAGCAGCCACCTTTGGCGGCCCACAGATACGCAGTATTTT. Protein sequence: CASSHLWRPTDTQYF.

The chain is built from TRBV6-1 and TRBJ2-7, with 13 bases lining up with TRBD2. CDR1 MNHNS and CDR2 SASEGT come from the germline V gene. The CDR3 contains 15 residues. J gave up 7 bases and V 6 bases, and 9 bases lay outside the gene matches. As DNA, the CDR3 is TGTGCCAGCAGCGAACTAGCGGGAGGGCCGGGGGAGCAGTACTTC. Amino acids: CASSELAGGPGEQYF.

Notes on this clone: A read error may produce the germline difference seen at one junction end. The genes are TRBV9 and TRBJ2-5, with 9 bases lining up with TRBD2. CDR1 is SGDLS and CDR2 is YYNGEE in the germline V gene. There are 15 residues in the CDR3. The CDR3 DNA reads TGTGCCAGCAGCCCAGGACTAGCGCAACAAGAGACCCGGTACTTC. It codes for CASSPGLAQQETRYF.

Written as DNA, the CDR3 is TGTGCCAGCAGCTTCGGGTCAGGGGGCAACTATGGCTACACCTTC. Its translation is CASSFGSGGNYGYTF. The chain combines TRBV7-9 with TRBJ1-2; TRBD1 matches at 8 bases. Germline V CDR1 and CDR2: SEHNR, FQNEAQ (reference sequence). The ends lost 3 bases at V and 2 bases at J; junction bases unmatched: 5. The CDR3 spans 15 residues. Based on the CDR3 plus reference TRBV7-9 and TRBJ1-2, the full variable domain is DTGVSQNPRHKITKRGQNVTFRCDPISEHNRLYWYRQTLGQGPEFLTYFQNEAQLEKSRLLSDRFSAERPKGSFSTLEIQRTEQGDSAMYLCASSFGSGGNYGYTFGSGTRLTVV.

The V gene is TRBV5-1, the J gene TRBJ2-5, with TRBD1 matching over 8 bases. Matching the DNA end better, TRBJ2-7 makes the J call doubtful. Germline CDR1 SGHRS, CDR2 YFSETQ. The CDR3 sequence is 16 residues long. The CDR3 region has the DNA TGCGCCAGCAGCTTGTTCGACAGGGGCGCAGGTTACGAGCAGTACTTC. This translates into CASSLFDRGAGYEQYF.

This rearrangement joins TRBV4-2 to TRBJ2-2; the D gene is possibly TRBD1 (5 bases). Germline V gene lookup returns CDR1 LGHNA and CDR2 YNFKEQ. There are 15 residues in the CDR3. The V end lost 0 bases, the J end lost 1 base, and 6 bases lay between the germline ends. CDR3 region: CASSQEQVNTGELFF. The CDR3 region has the DNA TGTGCCAGCAGCCAAGAACAGGTGAACACCGGGGAGCTGTTTTTT.

The chain uses TRBV19 and TRBJ2-1; 7 bases are a match to TRBD1. Germline CDR1 is LNHDA and CDR2 is SQIVND (reference sequence). CDR3 length: 15 residues. V was pared by 6 bases and J by 5 bases, with 10 bases of the junction left unmatched. The CDR3 protein is CASRTGRDRNNEQFF. Here the CDR3 DNA reads TGTGCCAGTAGAACGGGCCGGGACAGAAACAATGAGCAGTTCTTC.

The chain recombines TRBV4-2 with TRBJ2-7; possibly TRBD1 for D (6 bases). The CDR3 runs to 15 residues. Per the germline V gene, CDR1 is LGHNA and CDR2 is YNFKEQ. Trimming removed 0 bases from V and 4 bases from J, with 13 bases in between. The CDR3 sequence: CASSQDLQGTYEQYF. CDR3 nucleotides: TGTGCCAGCAGCCAAGATTTGCAGGGGACGTACGAGCAGTACTTC.

This clone was recorded only once. The chain combines TRBV2 with TRBJ2-7, with 7 bases aligning to TRBD2. This CDR3 comprises 13 residues. Losses at the gene ends were 7 bases for V and 3 bases for J; bases not matched to a gene: 6. Germline values: CDR1 SNHLY, CDR2 FYNNEI. CDR3: CASTAGPIYEQYF. The CDR3 coding sequence is TGTGCCAGCACAGCGGGACCCATCTACGAGCAGTACTTC.

This clone has just a few counts. The chain couples TRBV14 to TRBJ1-1; D might be TRBD1 (6 bases). With 4 bases removed from V and 5 bases from J, the gap between germline ends came to 11 bases. In germline, CDR1 is SGHDN, CDR2 FVKESK. The CDR3 loop spans 13 amino acids. As DNA, the CDR3 is TGTGCCAGCAGCCTCAGGGGAGGGACTGAAGCTTTCTTT. Translating gives CASSLRGGTEAFF. The full variable domain, rest sourced from reference TRBV14 and TRBJ1-1, is EAGVTQFPSHSVIEKGQTVTLRCDPISGHDNLYWYRRVMGKEIKFLLHFVKESKQDESGMPNNRFLAERTGGTYSTLKVQPAELEDSGVYFCASSLRGGTEAFFGQGTRLTVV.

V usage is TRBV30 and J usage is TRBJ1-1, with D hard to call. The CDR3 extends over 13 amino acids. Trimming stripped 4 bases from V and 0 bases from J, with 9 bases between. CDR1 is GTSNPN and CDR2 is SVGIG in the germline V gene (reference sequence). Here the CDR3 reads CAWTPGMNTEAFF. CDR3 coding DNA: TGTGCCTGGACCCCGGGGATGAACACTGAAGCTTTCTTT.

V and J are TRBV4-2 and TRBJ2-5; 9 bases are shared with TRBD2. The CDR3 runs to 16 residues. Germline V CDR1 and CDR2: LGHNA, YNFKEQ. The V gene end was trimmed by 1 base and the J gene end by 4 bases; junction bases not matched to a gene: 7. CDR3 sequence (DNA): TGTGCCAGCAGCCAAGTCGGGTCTAGCGGGGTAGAGACCCAGTACTTC. As protein: CASSQVGSSGVETQYF.